These 20 T cell receptor beta chains were all obtained from the same sample, sequenced in a study of cytomegalovirus exposure and HLA in healthy donors. The PCR used 60 Vbeta and 13 Jbeta primers. Some clones are missing from TCRdb's copy, which holds only in-frame ones; the method was immunoSEQ multiplex PCR. The repertoire includes about 160,000 clones, roughly 80% of them detected once, and 1% sits in the top ten. The sequenced sample was PBMCs. The receptors were gathered from a man aged 25 to 45 in good health and CMV-seronegative.

The chain links TRBV6-1 to TRBJ2-4, with TRBD2 identical over 8 bases. This CDR3 region has 18 residues. J was trimmed by 3 bases and V by 0 bases; bases with no gene match: 10. Germline V gives CDR1 MNHNS, CDR2 SASEGT. CDR3 region: CASSEASGGLFGKNIQYF. For the CDR3, the DNA is TGTGCCAGCAGTGAAGCTTCGGGGGGGCTTTTTGGCAAAAACATTCAGTACTTC.

This chain links TRBV7-9 with TRBJ2-5, with 7 bases identical to TRBD1. Germline CDR1 and CDR2: SEHNR and FQNEAQ (reference sequence). Trimming cost V 3 bases and J 2 bases; bases outside gene matches: 3. This CDR3 region has 14 residues. The CDR3 reads CASSFHRGQETQYF. CDR3 coding DNA: TGTGCCAGCAGCTTTCACAGGGGACAAGAGACCCAGTACTTC.

V and J are TRBV4-3 and TRBJ2-2; D is uncertain. The CDR3 covers 15 residues. The V and J ends lost 2 bases and 0 bases respectively, with 7 bases between them. From germline, CDR1 is LGHNA and CDR2 YSLEER. The CDR3 nucleotides are TGCGCCAGCAGCCAATATACAACGAACACCGGGGAGCTGTTTTTT. Translated, it gives CASSQYTTNTGELFF.

The chain combines TRBV21-1 with TRBJ1-5; the table's D call TRBD1 went unverified against the DNA. TRBV21-1 is labeled a pseudogene. The CDR3 sequence is 22 residues long. The CDR3 is CASSKVRPRDRGIWGVNQPQHF. The CDR3 DNA is TGTGCCAGCAGCAAAGTGAGGCCCCGGGACAGGGGAATCTGGGGGGTCAATCAGCCCCAGCATTTT.

This clone has just one count. The rearrangement uses TRBV13 and TRBJ1-2; 8 positions match TRBD1. The J segment lost 2 bases and the V segment lost 5 bases, leaving 10 bases of the junction unmatched. Germline CDR1 PRHDT, CDR2 FYEKMQ (reference sequence). The CDR3 is made up of 16 amino acids. This CDR3 reads CASSPSGTGSNYGYTF. Here the CDR3 DNA reads TGTGCCAGCAGCCCCTCGGGGACAGGCTCCAACTATGGCTACACCTTC.

V usage is TRBV7-9 and J usage is TRBJ1-1; D not resolved. The CDR3 is 14 residues long. V was pared by 1 base and J by 1 base, with 7 bases between. The germline V gene encodes CDR1 SEHNR and CDR2 FQNEAQ (reference sequence). CDR3 nucleotides: TGTGCCAGCAGCTTAGAAACAGCGAACACTGAAGCTTTCTTT. Amino acid sequence: CASSLETANTEAFF. Full variable domain (rest looked up from reference TRBV7-9 and TRBJ1-1): DTGVSQNPRHKITKRGQNVTFRCDPISEHNRLYWYRQTLGQGPEFLTYFQNEAQLEKSRLLSDRFSAERPKGSFSTLEIQRTEQGDSAMYLCASSLETANTEAFFGQGTRLTVV.

This clone was seen only once. This chain connects TRBV19 to TRBJ2-2; 7 bases fit TRBD2. The CDR3 has 16 residues. CDR1 and CDR2 (germline): LNHDA, SQIVND (reference sequence). V shed 4 bases and J 1 base; nucleotides not matched to a gene: 6. Written as DNA, the CDR3 is TGTGCCAGTAGTAACGAGCGGGACTTGAACACCGGGGAGCTGTTTTTT. It specifies CASSNERDLNTGELFF.

The chain recombines TRBV4-3 with TRBJ1-2; D is possibly TRBD1 (5 bases). The V gene lost 3 bases and the J gene lost 3 bases, with 14 bases spanning the gap. The length of the CDR3 is 15 residues. The germline V gene has CDR1 LGHNA and CDR2 YSLEER. CDR3: CASSHPSRGDYGYTF. CDR3 DNA: TGCGCCAGCAGCCACCCCAGTCGGGGGGACTATGGCTACACCTTC.

V is TRBV25-1 and J is TRBJ1-2; D perhaps matches TRBD1 (5 bases). Germline CDR1 and CDR2: MGHDK and SYGVNS. V lost 5 bases and J lost 8, with 21 bases in between. The CDR3 runs to 15 residues. The CDR3 sequence: CASSFMGGGTSGYTF. The CDR3 coding sequence is TGTGCCAGCAGTTTCATGGGGGGGGGAACAAGCGGCTACACCTTC.

The CDR3 here is CASSEVGPGGGYEQYF. The CDR3 DNA sequence: TGTGCCAGCAGTGAAGTGGGGCCAGGGGGCGGGTACGAGCAGTACTTC. The chain links TRBV6-1 to TRBJ2-7; 8 positions match TRBD1. Germline CDR1 MNHNS, CDR2 SASEGT. The CDR3 spans 16 residues. The trim removed 1 base at V and 4 bases at J, leaving 9 bases unmatched.

The J gene is TRBJ2-3, the V gene TRBV7-9; weak D call: TRBD1 (5 bases). CDR1 SEHNR and CDR2 FQNEAQ come from the germline V gene (reference sequence). Trimming left V 2 bases short and J 4 bases short, with 10 bases between. CDR3 length: 14 amino acids. The CDR3 DNA reads TGTGCCAGCAGCTTATATGTGGGGCCAGATACGCAGTATTTT. It is translated as CASSLYVGPDTQYF.

As concerns this clone: The junction shows a germline mismatch at one end, possibly a read error. The V and J genes are TRBV6-4 and TRBJ2-1, with 10 bases aligning to TRBD2. CDR3 length: 16 residues. The germline V gene has CDR1 MRHNA and CDR2 SNTAGT. The CDR3 reads CASSRLASGSIDEQLF. CDR3 sequence (DNA): TGTGCCAGCAGTCGTTTGGCTAGCGGGAGCATAGATGAGCAGCTCTTC.

The chain recombines TRBV9 with TRBJ2-7; possibly TRBD2 for D (5 bases). The length of the CDR3 is 14 residues. Trimming removed 3 bases at V and 5 bases at J, with 15 bases between. Per germline, CDR1 SGDLS and CDR2 YYNGEE. The CDR3 here is CASSARGLSDEQYF. The CDR3 bases are TGTGCCAGCAGCGCACGAGGACTGAGCGACGAGCAGTACTTC.

The CDR3 loop reads CASSGRGTGAYEQYF. For the CDR3, the DNA is TGTGCCAGCAGTGGGCGTGGGACAGGAGCCTACGAGCAGTACTTC. The J gene is TRBJ2-7, the V gene TRBV2; 8 bases align to TRBD1. Germline CDR1 SNHLY, CDR2 FYNNEI. The CDR3 runs to 15 residues. Trimming cost V 4 bases and J 2 bases; bases outside gene matches: 7.

The V gene is TRBV29-1, the J gene TRBJ1-4, with TRBD1 as a possible D gene (5 bases). Per the germline V gene, CDR1 is SQVTM and CDR2 is ANQGSEA. The CDR3 sequence is 14 residues long. The V gene lost 3 bases and the J gene lost 4 bases, with 12 bases spanning the gap. The CDR3 here is CSVEAGRDNEKLFF. Written as DNA, the CDR3 is TGCAGCGTTGAGGCAGGGCGGGATAATGAAAAACTGTTTTTT.

The rearrangement joins TRBV2 to TRBJ2-1, with 8 nucleotides matching TRBD2. V was pared by 4 bases and J by 14 bases, with 7 bases of the junction left unmatched. There are 12 residues in the CDR3. CDR1 is SNHLY, CDR2 FYNNEI, per germline. The CDR3 reads CASSVRGGFEFF. DNA of the CDR3: TGTGCCAGCAGTGTCCGGGGGGGGTTCGAGTTCTTC.

V gene TRBV5-1 combines with J gene TRBJ2-7, with D tentatively TRBD1 (5 bases). Trimming cost V 0 bases and J 6 bases, with 10 bases left between them. The germline V gene encodes CDR1 SGHRS and CDR2 YFSETQ. The CDR3 covers 13 residues. The DNA of the CDR3 is TGCGCCAGCAGCTTGGGGTTCAGGGTCGAGCAGTACTTC. Translation: CASSLGFRVEQYF.

Only a few counts were recorded for this clone. This chain uses TRBV7-6 with TRBJ2-7, with TRBD2 matching over 7 bases. Germline V CDR1 and CDR2: SGHVS, FNYEAQ. V gave up 4 bases and J gave up 3 bases; unmatched junction bases: 18. The CDR3 spans 18 residues. This chain's CDR3 is CASSSIPPGAGVLYEQYF. CDR3 nucleotide sequence: TGTGCCAGCAGCTCGATCCCCCCCGGGGCGGGGGTACTCTACGAGCAGTACTTC.

The rearrangement uses TRBV5-4 and TRBJ2-5; a possible D gene is TRBD2 (7 bases). Trimming took off 3 bases at V and 1 base at J, with 16 bases between the two ends. Germline V gives CDR1 SGHNT, CDR2 YYREEE (reference sequence). This CDR3 is built from 16 residues. The CDR3 reads CASSSGGGGFQETQYF. DNA for the CDR3: TGTGCCAGCAGCTCTGGGGGGGGCGGGTTCCAAGAGACCCAGTACTTC.

V is TRBV2 and J is TRBJ1-6; TRBD1 aligns across 8 bases. Trimming at V came to 6 bases and at J to 9 bases, leaving 13 bases not matched to a gene. Germline CDR1 and CDR2: SNHLY and FYNNEI. The CDR3 contains 16 residues. CDR3 DNA: TGTGCCAGCAGCGACGGGGTTCAGGGGGCTAGTTCACCCCTCCACTTT. This codes for CASSDGVQGASSPLHF.